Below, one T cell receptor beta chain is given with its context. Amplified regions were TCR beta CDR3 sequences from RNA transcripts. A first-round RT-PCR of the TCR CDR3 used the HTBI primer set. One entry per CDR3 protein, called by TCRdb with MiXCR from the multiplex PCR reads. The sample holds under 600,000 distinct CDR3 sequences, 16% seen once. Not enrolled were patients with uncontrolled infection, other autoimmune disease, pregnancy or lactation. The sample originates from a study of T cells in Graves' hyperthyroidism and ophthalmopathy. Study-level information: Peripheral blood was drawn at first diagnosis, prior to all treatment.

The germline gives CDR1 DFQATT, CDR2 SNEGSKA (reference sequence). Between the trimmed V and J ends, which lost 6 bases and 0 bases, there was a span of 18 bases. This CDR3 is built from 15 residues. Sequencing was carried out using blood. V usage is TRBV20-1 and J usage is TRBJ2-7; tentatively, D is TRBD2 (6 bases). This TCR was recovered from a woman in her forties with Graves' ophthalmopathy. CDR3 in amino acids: CSAQSLRGYSYEQYF. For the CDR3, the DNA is TGCAGTGCCCAGAGCCTGCGGGGATACTCCTACGAGCAGTACTTC.